The 13 T cell receptor beta chains listed next were all sequenced from one sample in a study of tumor-infiltrating lymphocytes in oesophageal squamous cell carcinoma. TCRdb processed the PCR reads anew with MiXCR; each CDR3 protein has one entry. The data contain about 21,000 distinct CDR3 sequences, roughly two fifths of them singletons. Sequencing input: esophageal tumor tissue. The receptor source for this set is a male donor with esophageal squamous cell carcinoma.

This clonotype has ten or more counts. This sequence joins TRBV5-4 and TRBJ2-3; D could derive from TRBD1 or TRBD2 (5 bases each). CDR3 length equals 13 residues. Trimming pared 2 bases from V and 5 bases from J, leaving 9 bases between. Germline V gene lookup returns CDR1 SGHNT and CDR2 YYREEE (reference sequence). The CDR3 DNA reads as TGTGCCAGCAGCTTCGAGGGGTTAGATACGCAGTATTTT. Its translation is CASSFEGLDTQYF.

This clonotype was observed a handful of times. This rearrangement joins TRBV7-6 to TRBJ2-7; D may be TRBD2 (6 bases). The length of the CDR3 is 14 residues. Trimming removed 3 bases at V and 0 bases at J, with 9 bases between. Germline CDR1 is SGHVS and CDR2 is FNYEAQ. The CDR3 sequence: CASSFGGISYEQYF. CDR3 coding DNA: TGTGCCAGCAGCTTTGGGGGGATCTCCTACGAGCAGTACTTC. The whole variable domain, filled in from reference TRBV7-6 and TRBJ2-7, reads GAGVSQSPRYKVTKRGQDVALRCDPISGHVSLYWYRQALGQGPEFLTYFNYEAQQDKSGLPNDRFSAERPEGSISTLTIQRTEQRDSAMYRCASSFGGISYEQYFGPGTRLTVT.

This clonotype has just a few counts. This chain links TRBV12-3 or TRBV12-4 with TRBJ2-3; D not resolved. Trimming removed 4 bases from V and 0 bases from J, with 8 bases in between. This CDR3 comprises 14 residues. The CDR3 DNA reads as TGTGCCAGCAGTTGGGCACTCAGCACAGATACGCAGTATTTT. It is translated as CASSWALSTDTQYF.

The chain joins TRBV11-2 to TRBJ2-7; D is perhaps TRBD1 (5 bases). Near its end, the DNA agrees better with TRBJ2-3, so the J call may be wrong. Germline-derived CDR1 and CDR2 are SGHAT and FQNNGV. CDR3 length equals 15 residues. The DNA of the CDR3 is TGTGCCAGCAGCATCGACAGAGATTCTACAGATACGCAGTATTTT. Amino acid sequence: CASSIDRDSTDTQYF.

This clonotype was observed many times. V is TRBV6-1 and J is TRBJ2-5, with a possible D match to TRBD2 (6 bases). This CDR3 contains 13 residues. The V end was cut by 6 bases, the J end by 11 bases, with 19 bases between. The germline V gene encodes CDR1 MNHNS and CDR2 SASEGT. CDR3 DNA sequence: TGTGCCAGCAGGTATGGCTCGACGGGAGAGCAGTACTTC. Translating it yields CASRYGSTGEQYF.

The chain carries TRBV7-8 and TRBJ2-3, with TRBD2 identical over 7 bases. With 2 bases clipped from V and 2 bases from J, the junction kept 4 bases outside the gene matches. Germline V gives CDR1 SGHVS, CDR2 FQNEAQ. The CDR3 runs to 15 residues. The CDR3 region has the DNA TGTGCCAGCAGCTTACTAGCGGCAAACACAGATACGCAGTATTTT. As protein: CASSLLAANTDTQYF.

This clonotype showed up many times. No conserved phenylalanine or tryptophan ends this CDR3, so it is likely a read error. No DNA is shown, since the ends of the CDR3 on it are uncertain; the CDR3 is the one TCRdb lists. The rearrangement joins TRBV6-1 to TRBJ2-7; the D call of TRBD1 is as the table states it, not checked on the DNA. The CDR3 adds up to 16 amino acids, both ends counted. Germline CDR1 and CDR2: MNHNS and SASEGT. CDR3 sequence reads: CASSYGGAVGGYTFGS.

This chain uses TRBV20-1 with TRBJ2-1, with 9 bases fitting TRBD1. Near its end, the DNA agrees better with TRBJ2-7, so the J call may be wrong. Germline-derived CDR1 and CDR2 are DFQATT and SNEGSKA (reference sequence). The length of the CDR3 is 13 residues. CDR3: CSARGQGGDEQYF. CDR3 nucleotides: TGCAGTGCTAGGGGACAGGGTGGAGACGAGCAGTACTTC.

On this clonotype: This may be a read error, as it is one base from a much larger clone. This chain links TRBV2 with TRBJ2-3, with D possibly being TRBD1 (6 bases). Matching the DNA end better, TRBJ2-1 makes the J call doubtful. Germline V gene sequence: CDR1 SNHLY, CDR2 FYNNEI. This CDR3 region has 12 residues. CDR3 sequence reads: CASSRTEETQFF. The CDR3 region has the DNA TGTGCCAGCAGCCGGACAGAAGAGACCCAGTTCTTC.

This clonotype was counted ten times or more. J is TRBJ2-5 and V is TRBV10-3, with D hard to call. The CDR3 consists of 13 residues. Germline V CDR1 and CDR2: ENHRY, SYGVKD. The V gene lost 4 bases and the J gene lost 2 bases, with 8 bases spanning the gap. The CDR3 is CAISARLQETQYF. The CDR3 bases are TGTGCCATCAGTGCAAGGCTACAAGAGACCCAGTACTTC.

This clonotype was detected only a few times. CDR3 in DNA: TGTGCCAGCAGTTTAAAGTTGATATCACCAACTACACCGGGGGAGCTGTTTTTT. Translated: CASSLKLISPTTPGELFF. The genes are TRBV27 and TRBJ2-2; D ambiguous. Looked up from germline, CDR1 is MNHEY and CDR2 is SMNVEV (reference sequence). The CDR3 extends over 18 amino acids. The V and J ends lost 2 bases and 8 bases respectively, with 24 bases between them.

This clonotype was detected ten times or more. The chain carries TRBV5-4 and TRBJ2-3; 12 bases agree with TRBD1. V shed 7 bases and J 5 bases; nucleotides not matched to a gene: 8. Germline values: CDR1 SGHNT, CDR2 YYREEE (reference sequence). The CDR3 is 15 residues long. The CDR3 region has the DNA TGTGCCAGCTTTCCGAGGGACAGGGGGCTAGATACGCAGTATTTT. The encoded protein is CASFPRDRGLDTQYF.

This clonotype was seen repeatedly, ten times or more. This chain uses TRBV5-1 with TRBJ2-5, with D perhaps TRBD2 (6 bases). This CDR3 has 17 residues. Trimming took off 2 bases at V and 5 bases at J, with 22 bases between the two ends. The germline gives CDR1 SGHRS, CDR2 YFSETQ. CDR3 in amino acids: CASSLHFSGAQPETQYF. The CDR3 DNA reads as TGCGCCAGCAGCTTACATTTTTCGGGAGCCCAACCGGAGACCCAGTACTTC.